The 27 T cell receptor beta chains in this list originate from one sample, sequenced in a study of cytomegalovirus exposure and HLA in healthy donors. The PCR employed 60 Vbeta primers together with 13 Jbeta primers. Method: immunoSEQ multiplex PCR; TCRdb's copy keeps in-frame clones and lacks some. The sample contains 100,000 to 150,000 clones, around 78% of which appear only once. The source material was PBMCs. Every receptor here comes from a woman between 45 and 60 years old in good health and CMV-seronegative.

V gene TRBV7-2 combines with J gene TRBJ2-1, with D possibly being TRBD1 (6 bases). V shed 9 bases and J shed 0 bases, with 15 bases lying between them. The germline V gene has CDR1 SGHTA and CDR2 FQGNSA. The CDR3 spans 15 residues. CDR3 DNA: TGTGCCAGTCAGGGACAACAGAGCTCCTACAATGAGCAGTTCTTC. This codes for CASQGQQSSYNEQFF.

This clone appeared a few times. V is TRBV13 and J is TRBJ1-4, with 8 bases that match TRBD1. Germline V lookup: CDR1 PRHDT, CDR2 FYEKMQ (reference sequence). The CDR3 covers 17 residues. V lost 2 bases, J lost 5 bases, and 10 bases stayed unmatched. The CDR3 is CASSLRVGGQENEKLFF. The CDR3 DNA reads TGTGCCAGCAGCTTAAGGGTCGGGGGACAGGAGAATGAAAAACTGTTTTTT.

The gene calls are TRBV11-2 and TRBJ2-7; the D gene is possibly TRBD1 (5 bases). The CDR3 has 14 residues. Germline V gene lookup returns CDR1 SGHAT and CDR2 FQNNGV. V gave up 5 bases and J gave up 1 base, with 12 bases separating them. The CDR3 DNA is TGTGCCAGCAGCCTATGGGGCGGATCCTACGAGCAGTACTTC. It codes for CASSLWGGSYEQYF. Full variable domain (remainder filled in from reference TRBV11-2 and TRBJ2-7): EAGVAQSPRYKIIEKRQSVAFWCNPISGHATLYWYQQILGQGPKLLIQFQNNGVVDDSQLPKDRFSAERLKGVDSTLKIQPAKLEDSAVYLCASSLWGGSYEQYFGPGTRLTVT.

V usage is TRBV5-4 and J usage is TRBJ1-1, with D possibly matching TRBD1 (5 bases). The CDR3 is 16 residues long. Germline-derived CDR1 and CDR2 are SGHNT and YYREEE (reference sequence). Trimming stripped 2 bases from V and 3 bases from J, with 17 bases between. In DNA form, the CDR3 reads TGTGCCAGCAGCTTCGCGCCAGGGAGGCGGGACACTGAAGCTTTCTTT. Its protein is CASSFAPGRRDTEAFF.

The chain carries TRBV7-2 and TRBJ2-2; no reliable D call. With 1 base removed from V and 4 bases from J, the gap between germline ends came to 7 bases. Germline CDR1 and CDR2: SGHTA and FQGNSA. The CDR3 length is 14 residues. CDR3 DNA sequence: TGTGCCAGCAGCTTAGTACCGGGCACCGGGGAGCTGTTTTTT. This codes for CASSLVPGTGELFF.

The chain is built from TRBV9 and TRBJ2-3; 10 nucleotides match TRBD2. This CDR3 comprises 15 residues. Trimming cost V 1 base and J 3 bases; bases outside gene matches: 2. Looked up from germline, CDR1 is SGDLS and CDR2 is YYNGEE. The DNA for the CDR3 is TGTGCCAGCAGCGTATCTAGCGGGAGAACAGATACGCAGTATTTT. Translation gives CASSVSSGRTDTQYF.

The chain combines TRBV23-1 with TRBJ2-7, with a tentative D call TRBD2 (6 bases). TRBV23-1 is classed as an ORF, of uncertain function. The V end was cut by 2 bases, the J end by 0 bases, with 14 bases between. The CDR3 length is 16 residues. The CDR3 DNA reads TGCGCCAGCAGTCAACCTTCGGGGCGGGGCTCCTACGAGCAGTACGTC. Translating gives CASSQPSGRGSYEQYV.

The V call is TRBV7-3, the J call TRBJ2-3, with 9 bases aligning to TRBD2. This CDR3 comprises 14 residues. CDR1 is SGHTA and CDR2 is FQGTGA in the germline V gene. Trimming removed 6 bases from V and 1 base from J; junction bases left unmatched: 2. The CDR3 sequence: CASSRLAGTDTQYF. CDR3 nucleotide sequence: TGTGCCAGCAGTCGACTAGCGGGCACAGATACGCAGTATTTT.

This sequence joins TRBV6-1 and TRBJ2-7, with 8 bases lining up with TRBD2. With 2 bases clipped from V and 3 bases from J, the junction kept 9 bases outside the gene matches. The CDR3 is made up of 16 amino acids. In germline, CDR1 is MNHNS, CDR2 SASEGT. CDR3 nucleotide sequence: TGTGCCAGCAGTGAAAGGAGGGCGGGAGGTTTCTACGAGCAGTACTTC. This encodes CASSERRAGGFYEQYF.

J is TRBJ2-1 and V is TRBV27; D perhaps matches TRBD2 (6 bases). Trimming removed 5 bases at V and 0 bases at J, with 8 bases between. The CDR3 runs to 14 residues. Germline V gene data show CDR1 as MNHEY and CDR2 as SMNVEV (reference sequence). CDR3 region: CASSPGSSYNEQFF. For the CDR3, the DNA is TGTGCCAGCAGTCCCGGGAGCTCCTACAATGAGCAGTTCTTC.

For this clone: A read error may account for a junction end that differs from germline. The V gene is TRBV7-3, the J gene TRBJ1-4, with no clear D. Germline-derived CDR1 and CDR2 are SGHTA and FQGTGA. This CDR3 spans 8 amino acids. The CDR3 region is CATTGYPF. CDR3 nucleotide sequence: TGTGCCACCACGGGGTACCCTTTT.

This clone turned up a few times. The CDR3: CASSQGRTGGFYEQYF. The CDR3 DNA is TGCGCCAGCAGCCAAGGGAGGACAGGGGGCTTCTACGAGCAGTACTTC. The rearrangement uses TRBV4-3 and TRBJ2-7, with TRBD1 matching 11 bases. The CDR3 has 16 amino acids. V trimming: 1 base; J trimming: 3 bases; junction bases outside the gene matches: 5. The germline V gene encodes CDR1 LGHNA and CDR2 YSLEER.

The CDR3 sequence: CARSLGQGRAETQYF. The CDR3 DNA is TGTGCCAGAAGCTTGGGGCAGGGTAGGGCAGAGACCCAGTACTTC. The chain has TRBV5-3 and TRBJ2-5, with a weak D call TRBD1 (5 bases). TRBV5-3 is recorded as an ORF, its role being uncertain. Trimming stripped 0 bases from V and 4 bases from J, with 13 bases between. This CDR3 contains 15 residues.

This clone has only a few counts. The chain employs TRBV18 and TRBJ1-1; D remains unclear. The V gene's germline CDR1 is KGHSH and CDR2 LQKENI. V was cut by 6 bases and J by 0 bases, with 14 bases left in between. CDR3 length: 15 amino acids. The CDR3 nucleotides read TGTGCCAGCTCCCCCCTCCCGGGAGTGAACACTGAAGCTTTCTTT. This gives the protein CASSPLPGVNTEAFF.

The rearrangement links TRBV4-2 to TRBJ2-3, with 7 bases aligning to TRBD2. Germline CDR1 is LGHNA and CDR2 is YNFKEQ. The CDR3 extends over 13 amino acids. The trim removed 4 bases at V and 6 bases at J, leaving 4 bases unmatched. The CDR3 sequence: CASSPVGGDTQYF. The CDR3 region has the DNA TGTGCCAGCAGCCCAGTGGGGGGGGATACGCAGTATTTT.

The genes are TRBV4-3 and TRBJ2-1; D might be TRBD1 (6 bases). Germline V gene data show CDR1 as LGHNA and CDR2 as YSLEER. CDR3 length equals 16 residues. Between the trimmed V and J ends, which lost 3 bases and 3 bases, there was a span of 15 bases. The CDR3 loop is CASSQDEGEIYNEQFF. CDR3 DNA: TGCGCCAGCAGCCAGGACGAGGGGGAGATCTACAATGAGCAGTTCTTC.

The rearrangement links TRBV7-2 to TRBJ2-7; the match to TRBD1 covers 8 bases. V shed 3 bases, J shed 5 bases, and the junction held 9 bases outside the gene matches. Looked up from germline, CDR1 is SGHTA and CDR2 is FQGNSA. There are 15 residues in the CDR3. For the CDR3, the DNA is TGTGCCAGCAGCTTCCCGGACAGGGTCGTCCACGAGCAGTACTTC. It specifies CASSFPDRVVHEQYF. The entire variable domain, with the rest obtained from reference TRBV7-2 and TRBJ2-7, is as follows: GAGVSQSPSNKVTEKGKDVELRCDPISGHTALYWYRQSLGQGLEFLIYFQGNSAPDKSGLPSDRFSAERTGGSVSTLTIQRTQQEDSAVYLCASSFPDRVVHEQYFGPGTRLTVT.

The CDR3 region has the DNA TGTGCCAGCAGCCCGGACAGGGTGACAGATACGCAGTATTTT. It codes for CASSPDRVTDTQYF. The rearrangement links TRBV7-3 to TRBJ2-3; 8 bases are a match to TRBD1. Germline V gives CDR1 SGHTA, CDR2 FQGTGA. V was pared by 5 bases and J by 3 bases, with 4 bases of the junction left unmatched. This CDR3 spans 14 amino acids.

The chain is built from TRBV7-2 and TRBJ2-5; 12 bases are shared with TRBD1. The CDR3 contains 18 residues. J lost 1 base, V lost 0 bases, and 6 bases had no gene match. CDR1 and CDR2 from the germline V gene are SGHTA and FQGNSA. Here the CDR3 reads CASSLAWGTGGSQETQYF. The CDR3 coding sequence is TGTGCCAGCAGCTTAGCGTGGGGGACAGGGGGCTCCCAAGAGACCCAGTACTTC.

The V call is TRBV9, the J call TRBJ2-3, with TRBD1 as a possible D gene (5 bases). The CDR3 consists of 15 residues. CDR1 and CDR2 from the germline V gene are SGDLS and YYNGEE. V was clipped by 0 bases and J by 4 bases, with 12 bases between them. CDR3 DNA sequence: TGTGCCAGCAGCGTAGGGCGCAGGGAATCAGATACGCAGTATTTT. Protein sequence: CASSVGRRESDTQYF. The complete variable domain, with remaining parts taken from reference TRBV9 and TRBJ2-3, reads DSGVTQTPKHLITATGQRVTLRCSPRSGDLSVYWYQQSLDQGLQFLIQYYNGEERAKGNILERFSAQQFPDLHSELNLSSLELGDSALYFCASSVGRRESDTQYFGPGTRLTVL.

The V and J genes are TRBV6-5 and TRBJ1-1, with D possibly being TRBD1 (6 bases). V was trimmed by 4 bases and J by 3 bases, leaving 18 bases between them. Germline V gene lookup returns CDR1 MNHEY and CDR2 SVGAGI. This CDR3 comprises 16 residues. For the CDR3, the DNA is TGTGCCAGCAGTTTTCTAAGGACAGTTGGAGACACTGAAGCTTTCTTT. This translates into CASSFLRTVGDTEAFF.

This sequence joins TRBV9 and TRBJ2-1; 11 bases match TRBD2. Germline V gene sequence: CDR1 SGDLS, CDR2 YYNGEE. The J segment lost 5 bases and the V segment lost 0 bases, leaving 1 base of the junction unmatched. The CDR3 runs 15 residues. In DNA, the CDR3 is TGTGCCAGCAGCGTAGGGGGACTAGCGGACAATGAGCAGTTCTTC. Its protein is CASSVGGLADNEQFF.

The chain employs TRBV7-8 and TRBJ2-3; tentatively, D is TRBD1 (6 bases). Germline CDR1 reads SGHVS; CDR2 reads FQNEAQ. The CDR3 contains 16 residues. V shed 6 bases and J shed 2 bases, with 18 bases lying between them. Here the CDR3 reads CASRQNRVWDTDTQYF. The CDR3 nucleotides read TGTGCCAGCAGGCAAAACAGGGTCTGGGACACAGATACGCAGTATTTT.

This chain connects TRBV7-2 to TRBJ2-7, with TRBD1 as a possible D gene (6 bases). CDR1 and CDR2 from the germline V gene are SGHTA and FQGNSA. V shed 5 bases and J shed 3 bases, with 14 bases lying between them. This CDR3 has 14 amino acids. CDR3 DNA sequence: TGTGCCAGCAGCAAAACAACAGGGAGCTACGAGCAGTACGTC. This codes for CASSKTTGSYEQYV.

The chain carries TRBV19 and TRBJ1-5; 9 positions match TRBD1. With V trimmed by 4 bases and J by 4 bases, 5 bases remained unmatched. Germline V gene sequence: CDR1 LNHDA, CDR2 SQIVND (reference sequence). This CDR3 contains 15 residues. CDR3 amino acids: CASSTSGQGNQPQHF. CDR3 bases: TGTGCCAGTAGTACTTCCGGACAGGGGAATCAGCCCCAGCATTTT.

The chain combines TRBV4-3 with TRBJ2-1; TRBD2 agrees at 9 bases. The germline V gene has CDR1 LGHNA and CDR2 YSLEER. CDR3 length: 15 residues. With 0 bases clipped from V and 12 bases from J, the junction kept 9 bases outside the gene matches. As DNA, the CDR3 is TGCGCCAGCAGCCAAGACAGTTTAGCGGGAGACACGCAGTTCTTC. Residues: CASSQDSLAGDTQFF.

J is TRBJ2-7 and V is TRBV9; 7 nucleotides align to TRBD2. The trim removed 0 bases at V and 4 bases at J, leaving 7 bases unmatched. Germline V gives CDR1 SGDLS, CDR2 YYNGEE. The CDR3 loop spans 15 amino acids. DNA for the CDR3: TGTGCCAGCAGCGTAGCTGGGGGAGGGCTTTACGAGCAGTACTTC. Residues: CASSVAGGGLYEQYF.